This T cell receptor (beta chain) stems from a study of cytomegalovirus exposure and HLA in healthy donors. General study findings and limits: Across all donors, roughly uniform sequencing depth was an assumption of the presence/absence analyses. Later analysis demonstrated an association between a missense DCLRE1C variant and TCR beta V- and J-gene trimming. Analyzed later, most CMV-associated TCR beta chains appeared HLA-restricted.

As regards this clone: Antigen unknown.

13 Jbeta primers and 60 Vbeta primers were used for the PCR. The authors' processing: There were about 80 million unique TCR beta chains by a later count, and 10 million to 12 million of them were shared. Clones were sequenced by immunoSEQ multiplex PCR, and TCRdb holds only the in-frame ones, with some missing. V and J calls plus clone size are reproduced from that table; the DNA served to infer D and trimming. The sample lists 110,000 to 150,000 clones; 80% to 85% were seen once. The CDR3 sequence is 12 residues long. The V end was cut by 1 base, the J end by 14 bases, with 13 bases between. Germline V CDR1 and CDR2: MNHEY, SMNVEV (reference sequence).

The clonotype originates from a boy younger than 10 in good health and CMV-seronegative. Sample: PBMCs. The rearrangement uses TRBV27 and TRBJ2-3; TRBD2 is a possible D gene (5 bases). The CDR3 here is CASSLFGRRTYF. Written as DNA, the CDR3 is TGTGCCAGCAGTTTATTTGGACGGAGGACGTATTTT.